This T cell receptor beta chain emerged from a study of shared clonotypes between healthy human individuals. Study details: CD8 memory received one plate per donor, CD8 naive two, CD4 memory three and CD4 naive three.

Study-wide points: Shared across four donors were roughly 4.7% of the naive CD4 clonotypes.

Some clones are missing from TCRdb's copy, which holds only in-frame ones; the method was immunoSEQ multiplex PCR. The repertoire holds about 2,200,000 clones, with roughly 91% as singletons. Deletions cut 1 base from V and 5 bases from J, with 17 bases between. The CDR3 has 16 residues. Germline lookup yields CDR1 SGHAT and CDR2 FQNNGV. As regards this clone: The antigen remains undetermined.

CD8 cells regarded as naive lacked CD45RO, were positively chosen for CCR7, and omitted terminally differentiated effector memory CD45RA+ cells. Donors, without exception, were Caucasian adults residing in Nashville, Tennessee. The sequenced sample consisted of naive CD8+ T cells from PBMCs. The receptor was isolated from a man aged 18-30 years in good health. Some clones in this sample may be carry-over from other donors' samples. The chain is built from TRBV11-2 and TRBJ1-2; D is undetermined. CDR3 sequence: CASSLVKAGQGYGYTF. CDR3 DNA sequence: TGTGCCAGCAGCTTAGTGAAGGCCGGCCAAGGGTATGGCTACACCTTC.